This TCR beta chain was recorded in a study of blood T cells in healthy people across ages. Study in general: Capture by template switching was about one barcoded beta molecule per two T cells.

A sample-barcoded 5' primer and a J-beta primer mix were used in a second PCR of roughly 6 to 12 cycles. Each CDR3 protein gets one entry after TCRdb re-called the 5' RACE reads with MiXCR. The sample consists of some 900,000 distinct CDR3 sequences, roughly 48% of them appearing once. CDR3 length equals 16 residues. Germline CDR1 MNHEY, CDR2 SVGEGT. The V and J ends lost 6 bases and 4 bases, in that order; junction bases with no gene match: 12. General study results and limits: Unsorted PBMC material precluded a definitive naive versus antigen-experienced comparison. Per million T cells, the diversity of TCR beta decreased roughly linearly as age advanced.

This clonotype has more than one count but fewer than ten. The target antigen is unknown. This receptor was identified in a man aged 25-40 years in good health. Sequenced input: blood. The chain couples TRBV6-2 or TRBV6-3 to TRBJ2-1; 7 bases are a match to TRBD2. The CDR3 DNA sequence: TGTGCCAGCAGCCTCGGATGGGGGGGGGGATACAATGAGCAGTTCTTC. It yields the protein CASSLGWGGGYNEQFF.